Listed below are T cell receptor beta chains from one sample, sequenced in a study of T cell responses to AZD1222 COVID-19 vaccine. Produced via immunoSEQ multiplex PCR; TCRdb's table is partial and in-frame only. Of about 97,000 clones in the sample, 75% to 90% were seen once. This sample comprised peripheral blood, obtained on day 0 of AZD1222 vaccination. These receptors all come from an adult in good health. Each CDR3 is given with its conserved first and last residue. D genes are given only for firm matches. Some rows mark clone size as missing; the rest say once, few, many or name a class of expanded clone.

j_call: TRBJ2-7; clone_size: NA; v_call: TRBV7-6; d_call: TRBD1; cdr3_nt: TGTGCCAGCAGCTTACGGGGACAGGGGGAGCACGAGCAGTACTTC; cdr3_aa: CASSLRGQGEHEQYF
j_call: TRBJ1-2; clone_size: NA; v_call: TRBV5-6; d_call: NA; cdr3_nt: TGTGCCAGCAGCTTGCCCTCTCAACCTGTCTATGGCTACACCTTC; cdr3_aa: CASSLPSQPVYGYTF
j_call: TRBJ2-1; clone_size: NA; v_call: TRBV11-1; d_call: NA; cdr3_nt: TGTGCCAGCAGCTCTAGGGACCCGGACAATGAGCAGTTCTTC; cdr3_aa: CASSSRDPDNEQFF
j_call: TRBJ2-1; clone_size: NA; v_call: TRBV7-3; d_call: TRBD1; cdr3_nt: TGTGCCAGCAGTACAGGGGGCGGCTACAATGAGCAGTTCTTC; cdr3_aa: CASSTGGGYNEQFF
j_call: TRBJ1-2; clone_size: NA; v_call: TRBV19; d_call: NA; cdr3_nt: TGTGCCAGTAGTATGTCGGGGGTGGTCTATGGCTACACCTTC; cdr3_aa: CASSMSGVVYGYTF
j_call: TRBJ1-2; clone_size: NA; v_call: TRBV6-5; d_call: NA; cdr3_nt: TGTGCCAGCACCCCGGCGGAAGAGGCAACCTTC; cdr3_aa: CASTPAEEATF
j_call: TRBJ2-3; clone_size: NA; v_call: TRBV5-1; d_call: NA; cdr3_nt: TGCGCCAGCAGCCCAACAGGGACTGGCACAGATACGCAGTATTTT; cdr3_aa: CASSPTGTGTDTQYF
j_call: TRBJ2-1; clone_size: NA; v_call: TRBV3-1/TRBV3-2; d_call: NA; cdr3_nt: TGTGCCAGCAGCCAAGGTTTGGCCCCTTTATCCTACAATGAGCAGTTCTTC; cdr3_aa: CASSQGLAPLSYNEQFF
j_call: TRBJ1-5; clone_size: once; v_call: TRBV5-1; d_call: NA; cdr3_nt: TGCGCCAGCAGCTTGGCTCCTCAGGGAGGCAATCAGCCCCAGCATTTT; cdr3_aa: CASSLAPQGGNQPQHF
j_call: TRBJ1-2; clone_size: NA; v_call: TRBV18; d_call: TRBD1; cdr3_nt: TGTGCCAGCTCACCAGGACAGGGCCACTATGGCTACACCTTC; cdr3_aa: CASSPGQGHYGYTF
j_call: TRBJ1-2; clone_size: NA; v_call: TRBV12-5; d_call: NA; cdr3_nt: TGTGCTAGTGGTTCCAAGGGGGGGCTGGATGGCTACACCTTC; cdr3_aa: CASGSKGGLDGYTF
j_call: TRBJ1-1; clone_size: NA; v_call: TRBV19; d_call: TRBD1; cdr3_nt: TGTGCCAGTAGTCCGACCCGGGACAGGGTCAAGACGAACACTGAAGCTTTCTTT; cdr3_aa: CASSPTRDRVKTNTEAFF
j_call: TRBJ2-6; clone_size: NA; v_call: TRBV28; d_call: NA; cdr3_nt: TGTGCCACCATAACAAGCTCCGGGGCCAACGTCCTGACTTTC; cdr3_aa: CATITSSGANVLTF
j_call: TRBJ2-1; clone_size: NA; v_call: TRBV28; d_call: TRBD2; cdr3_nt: TGTGCCAGCAGTTTTCCAGCGGGAAACTACAATGAGCAGTTCTTC; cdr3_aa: CASSFPAGNYNEQFF
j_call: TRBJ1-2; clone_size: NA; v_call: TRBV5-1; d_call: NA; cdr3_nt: TGCGCCAGCATACGGGACCCTCAATCGAGCTATGGCTACACCTTC; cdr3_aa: CASIRDPQSSYGYTF
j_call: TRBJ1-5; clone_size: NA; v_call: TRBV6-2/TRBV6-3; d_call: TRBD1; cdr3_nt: TGTGCCAGCAGTTCCAGGGGGTACCACAATCAGCCCCAGCATTTT; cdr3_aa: CASSSRGYHNQPQHF
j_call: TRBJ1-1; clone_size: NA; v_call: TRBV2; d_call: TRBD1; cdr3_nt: TGTGCCAGCAGGCGGACAGGGGGCGTGGATACGGAAGCTTTCTTT; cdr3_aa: CASRRTGGVDTEAFF
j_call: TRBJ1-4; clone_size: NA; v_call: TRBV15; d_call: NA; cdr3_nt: TGTGCCACCAGCACGGGTGGGGGGTCCTTAGGGGAAAAACTGTTTTTT; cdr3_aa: CATSTGGGSLGEKLFF
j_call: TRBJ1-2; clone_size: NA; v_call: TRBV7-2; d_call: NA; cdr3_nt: TGTGCCAGCAGCTCGAATAGCAGGATTTCCTATGGCTACACCTTC; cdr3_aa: CASSSNSRISYGYTF
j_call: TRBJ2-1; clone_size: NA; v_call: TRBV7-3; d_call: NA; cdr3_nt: TGTGCCAGCAGCTTTAGCCAGGGCACCTACAATGAGCAGTTCTTC; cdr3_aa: CASSFSQGTYNEQFF
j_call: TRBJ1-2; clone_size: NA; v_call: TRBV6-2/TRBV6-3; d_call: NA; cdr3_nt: TGTGCCAGCAGCCCCACTTTGAACTATGGCTACACCTTC; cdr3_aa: CASSPTLNYGYTF
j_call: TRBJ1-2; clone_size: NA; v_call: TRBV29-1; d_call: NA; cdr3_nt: TGCAGCGTCGCCAGACCAACACCCAACATGGGCTATGGCTACACCTTC; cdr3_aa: CSVARPTPNMGYGYTF
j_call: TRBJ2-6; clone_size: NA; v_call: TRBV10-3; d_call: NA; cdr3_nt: TGTGCCATCGACCAGAGCTCTGGGGCCAACGTCCTGACTTTC; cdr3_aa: CAIDQSSGANVLTF
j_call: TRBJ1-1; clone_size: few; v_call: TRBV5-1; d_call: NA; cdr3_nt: TGCGCCAGCAGCCTCACCATGAACACTGAAGCTTTCTTT; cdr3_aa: CASSLTMNTEAFF
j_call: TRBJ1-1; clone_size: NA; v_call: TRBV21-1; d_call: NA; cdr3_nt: TGTGCCAGCTGGACTGAAGCTTTCTTT; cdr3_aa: CASWTEAFF
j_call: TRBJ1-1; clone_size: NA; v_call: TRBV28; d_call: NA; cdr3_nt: TGTGCCAGCAGTTTACCCCCGCCTGGAAGGTGGACTGAAGCTTTCTTT; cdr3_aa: CASSLPPPGRWTEAFF
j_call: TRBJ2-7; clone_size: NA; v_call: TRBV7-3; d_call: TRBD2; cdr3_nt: TGTGCCAGCAGCTCCTCCGGGGTAGCGGGGTCCTTGGAGCAGTACTTC; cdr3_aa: CASSSSGVAGSLEQYF
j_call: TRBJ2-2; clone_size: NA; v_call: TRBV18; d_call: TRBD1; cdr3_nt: TGTGCCAGCTCACATGGACAGGGGCCCTACACCGGGGAGCTGTTTTTT; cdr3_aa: CASSHGQGPYTGELFF
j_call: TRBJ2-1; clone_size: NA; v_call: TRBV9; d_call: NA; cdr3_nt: TGTGCCAGCAGCGTATTCCCGGGGGACTACAATGAGCAGTTCTTC; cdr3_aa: CASSVFPGDYNEQFF
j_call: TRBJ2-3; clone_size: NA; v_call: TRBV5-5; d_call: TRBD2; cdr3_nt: TGTGCCAGCAGCACTGGCGTCCTAGCGGGGGGGCAGGATACGCAGTATTTT; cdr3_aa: CASSTGVLAGGQDTQYF
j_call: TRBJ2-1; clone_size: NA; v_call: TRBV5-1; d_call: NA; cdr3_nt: TGCGCCAGCAGGGCGACGGCTATGGGCAATGAGCAGTTCTTC; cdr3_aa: CASRATAMGNEQFF
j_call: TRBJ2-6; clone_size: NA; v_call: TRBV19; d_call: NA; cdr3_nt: TGTGCCAGTTCCTCCCTAGGGCGCCCCTCTGGGGCCAACGTCCTGACTTTC; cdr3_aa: CASSSLGRPSGANVLTF
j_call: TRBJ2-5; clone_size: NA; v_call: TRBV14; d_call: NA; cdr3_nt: TGTGCCAGCAGCTCCTACAGGGAACAAGAGACCCAGTACTTC; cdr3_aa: CASSSYREQETQYF
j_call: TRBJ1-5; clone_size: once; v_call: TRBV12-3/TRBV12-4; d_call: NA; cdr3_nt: TGTGCCAGCAGTTTTGGACAGACAGGTCCCCAGCATTTT; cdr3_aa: CASSFGQTGPQHF
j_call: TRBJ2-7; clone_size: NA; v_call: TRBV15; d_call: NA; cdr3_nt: TGTGCCACCAGCAGAGATGGGCCTTTCGAGCAGTACTTC; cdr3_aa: CATSRDGPFEQYF
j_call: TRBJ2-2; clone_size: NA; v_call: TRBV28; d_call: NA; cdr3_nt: TGTGCCAGCAGGCACCCCTTTAGAGTAGCGGCGAACACCGGGGAGCTGTTTTTT; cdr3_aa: CASRHPFRVAANTGELFF
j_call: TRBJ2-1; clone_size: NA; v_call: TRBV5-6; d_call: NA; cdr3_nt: TGTGCCAGTACTAGGAGGGAGTCTTATGAGCAGTTCTTC; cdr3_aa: CASTRRESYEQFF
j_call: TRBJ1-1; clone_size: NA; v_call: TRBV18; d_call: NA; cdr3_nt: TGTGCCAGCTCACCGACGGACCCGAAAATAAACACTGAAGCTTTCTTT; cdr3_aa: CASSPTDPKINTEAFF
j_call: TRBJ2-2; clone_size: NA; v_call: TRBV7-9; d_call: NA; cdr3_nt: TGTGCCAGCAGCTTAATCGGGGAGCTGTTTTTT; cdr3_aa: CASSLIGELFF
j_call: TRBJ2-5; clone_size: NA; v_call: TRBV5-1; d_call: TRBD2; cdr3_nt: TGCGCCAGCACCCCCGGGGGGGGCGACCTCCAAGAGACCCAGTACTTC; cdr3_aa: CASTPGGGDLQETQYF
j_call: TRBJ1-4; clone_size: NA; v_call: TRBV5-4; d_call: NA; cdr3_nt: TGTGCCAGCAGCTTGGCCACGGGGGAGAATGAAAAACTGTTTTTT; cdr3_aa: CASSLATGENEKLFF
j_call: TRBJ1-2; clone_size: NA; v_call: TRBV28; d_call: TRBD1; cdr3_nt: TGTGCCAGCAGTCCGCCGGGACAGGGTCATGGCTACACCTTC; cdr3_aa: CASSPPGQGHGYTF
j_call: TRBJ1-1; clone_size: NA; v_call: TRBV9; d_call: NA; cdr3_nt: TGTGCCAGCAGCTCTACGCTCCCGGGCGCAGAAGCTTTCTTT; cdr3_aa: CASSSTLPGAEAFF
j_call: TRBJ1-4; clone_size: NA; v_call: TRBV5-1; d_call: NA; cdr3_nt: TGCGCCAGCAGCTTAGCGACAAGTTCGGAAAAACTGTTTTTT; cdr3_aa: CASSLATSSEKLFF
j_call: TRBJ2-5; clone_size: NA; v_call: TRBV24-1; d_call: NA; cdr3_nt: TGTGCCACCAGTGAAAGGACCTACAAGGAGACCCAGTACTTC; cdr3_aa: CATSERTYKETQYF